This T cell receptor beta chain was identified during a study of T cells in Graves' hyperthyroidism and ophthalmopathy. Thyroid ultrasound, orbital computed tomography, clinical symptoms, and serum thyroxine and TRAb underpinned diagnoses. With regard to this clonotype: Its antigen remains unidentified. A junction boundary mismatches the germline segment, possibly from a read error.

The CDR3 consists of 9 residues. Germline assignment: CDR1 MNHNS and CDR2 SASEGT. Study results and limitations: A 13 V-J signature model discriminated ophthalmopathy versus stable hyperthyroidism. Most thyroid clonotypes expanded above 0.001 appeared in blood too.

Amplified regions were TCR beta CDR3 sequences from RNA transcripts. The HTBI set primed first-round TCR CDR3 RT-PCR. TCRdb reprocessed the multiplex PCR reads via MiXCR and lists one record per CDR3 protein. Of around 60,000 distinct CDR3 sequences in the sample, about 50% were seen once. Input material: blood. The chain links TRBV6-1 to TRBJ1-6, with 10 bases identical to TRBD1. This TCR came from a young woman with Graves' ophthalmopathy. The DNA for the CDR3 is TGTGCCAGGGGACAGGGGAACCGTTTT. Encoded protein: CARGQGNRF.